These T cell receptor beta chains were read from a single sample in a study of blood T cells in healthy people across ages. In TCRdb, the 5' RACE reads were re-called with MiXCR into one record per CDR3 protein. This repertoire shows 1.5 million to 2 million distinct CDR3 sequences, more than 35% found once; its top ten account for about 23%. What was sequenced was blood. The receptors were sampled from a human donor in good health. CDR3s include the opening cysteine and the closing phenylalanine or tryptophan. A D gene is named only where the DNA matches it firmly. Size is omitted from some rows. Given values are once, few, many or a class for expanded clones.

j_call clone_size v_call d_call cdr3_aa cdr3_nt
TRBJ2-5 few TRBV15 NA CATSREGGGQTQYF TGTGCCACCAGCAGAGAGGGGGGAGGACAGACCCAGTACTTC
TRBJ1-2 NA TRBV7-2 TRBD1 CASRPPTGTGINGYTF TGTGCCAGCAGACCTCCTACGGGGACAGGGATTAATGGCTACACCTTC
TRBJ2-3 NA TRBV4-3 TRBD2 CAGSQDGEGLAGGIPGTDTQYF TGCGCCGGCAGCCAAGATGGTGAAGGACTAGCGGGGGGGATCCCGGGGACAGATACGCAGTATTTT
TRBJ1-6 NA TRBV12-3/TRBV12-4 TRBD1 CASSPGQAYSPLHF TGTGCCAGCAGCCCGGGACAGGCCTATTCACCCCTCCACTTT
TRBJ2-5 few TRBV7-9 TRBD1 CASSRRGRGQETQYF TGTGCCAGCAGCCGACGGGGCAGGGGGCAGGAGACCCAGTACTTC
TRBJ1-4 NA TRBV28 TRBD1 CASSYTGVEEKLFF TGTGCCAGCAGTTACACAGGGGTAGAGGAAAAACTGTTTTTT
TRBJ1-1 NA TRBV6-6 NA CASSYSTALNTETFF TGTGCCAGCAGTTACTCGACAGCCCTGAACACTGAGACTTTCTTT
TRBJ1-5 NA TRBV29-1 NA CSVQGFSNQPQHF TGCAGCGTGCAGGGATTTAGCAATCAGCCCCAGCATTTT
TRBJ1-2 few TRBV7-9 NA CASSTTRYKNYGYTF TGTGCCAGCAGCACTACACGATACAAAAACTATGGCTACACCTTC
TRBJ2-6 NA TRBV5-6 NA CASSWWETGANVLTF TGTGCCAGCAGCTGGTGGGAGACTGGGGCCAACGTCCTGACTTTC
TRBJ1-6 NA TRBV5-1 TRBD1 CASSRTGPSSPLHF TGCGCCAGCAGCCGGACAGGGCCGAGTTCACCCCTCCACTTT
TRBJ2-1 NA TRBV6-6 NA CASSYEWGMYNEQFF TGTGCCAGCAGTTATGAGTGGGGGATGTACAATGAGCAGTTCTTC
TRBJ1-1 NA TRBV7-2 NA CASSLNFRRGRAFF TGTGCCAGCAGCCTCAACTTCCGGAGGGGGAGGGCTTTCTTT